This T cell receptor beta chain was identified in a study of blood T cell repertoires in COVID-19. Study information: Donors in the United States, Italy and Spain gave samples during acute or convalescent COVID-19. Sources were T cells, B-cell-depleted T cells, or PBMCs; the material itself was cDNA or gDNA.

The method was immunoSEQ multiplex PCR; TCRdb's version includes in-frame clones alone and lacks a portion of them. This sample has roughly 200,000 clones, with around nine tenths found just once. From germline, CDR1 is SEHNR and CDR2 FQNEAQ (reference sequence). There are 16 residues in the CDR3. Trimming removed 5 bases from V and 7 bases from J; junction bases left unmatched: 13. The TCR was taken from a woman younger than 30 who had recovered from COVID-19. This chain connects TRBV7-9 to TRBJ2-1; 8 nucleotides agree with TRBD1. The sequenced sample was peripheral blood. In DNA, the CDR3 is TGTGCCAGCAGCCTAGGACAGGGAATGGGGCGGAATGAGCAGTTCTTC. Amino acid sequence: CASSLGQGMGRNEQFF.